Included here is one T cell receptor beta chain sequence, with context. This sample stems from a study of blood T cell repertoires in COVID-19. Study-wide context: The United States, Italy and Spain supplied acute and convalescent COVID-19 samples.

V gave up 6 bases and J gave up 5 bases; unmatched junction bases: 12. The CDR3 totals 16 residues. Germline V gene sequence: CDR1 MDHEN, CDR2 SYDVKM. Residents of 24 US areas, aged roughly 18 to 89 years, made up the participants. Cohort allocation depended upon clinical history that participants reported. Measured with immunoSEQ multiplex PCR; TCRdb has only the in-frame clones, and not every one. The sample includes 150,000 to 200,000 clones, more than 70% seen only once; the top ten take 6.2%. This sequence was found in a man in his forties or fifties who had recovered from COVID-19. The chain combines TRBV28 with TRBJ2-1; 8 bases fit TRBD2. The sequenced material came from PBMCs or T cells enriched from blood (not recorded which). In DNA form, the CDR3 reads TGTGCCAGCAGGTTCAAGGGGGGGACTAGAGACAATGAGCAGTTCTTC. Translating it yields CASRFKGGTRDNEQFF.